This T cell receptor beta chain is drawn from a study of metastatic and nonmetastatic thyroid tumors. Study-wide background: The comparison covered peripheral blood and tumor or nodule tissue in malignant and benign thyroid patients. Study outcomes and limitations: The reported finding was significantly higher TCR beta diversity in malignant thyroid tumors relative to benign nodules, in blood and tumor.

This clone is medium-sized by share. What it binds is not known. Per the original data handling: The study's classifier, a distant-metastasis tool for papillary thyroid cancer, was built using CDR3 differences across clinicopathological groups. Using MiXCR, TCRdb re-called clones from the PCR reads. The V and J calls were not made by the authors but by TCRdb's processing. The table lists 20,000 to 25,000 clones, about a tenth of them singletons. Patients were all untreated before their thyroid surgery. This TCR derives from a female donor with papillary thyroid cancer or a benign thyroid nodule (not recorded which). Some clones in this sample may be carry-over from other donors' samples. The sequenced sample consisted of blood.

Written as DNA, the CDR3 is TGTGCCAGCAGTTTAGCGGGAGGGAACACCGGGGAGCTGTTTTTT. Residues: CASSLAGGNTGELFF. The chain links TRBV6-1 to TRBJ2-2; 10 positions agree with TRBD2. From germline, CDR1 is MNHNS and CDR2 SASEGT. With 5 bases clipped from V and 1 base from J, the junction kept 1 base outside the gene matches. The CDR3 runs to 15 residues.